Below are 12 T cell receptor beta chains sequenced from a single sample in a study of radiation and T cells in renal cell carcinoma. Sequencing used immunoSEQ multiplex PCR; TCRdb keeps in-frame clones, though not all of them. The sample contains around 140,000 clones, 88% of which appear only once. Time point specified: baseline pretreatment blood. The treatment is: 15 Gy SBRT to primary tumor, nephrectomy 4 weeks later. This specimen was blood, taken from a patient whose treatment included radiotherapy and nephrectomy. The receptors shown here come from a woman in her 70s with renal cell carcinoma.

V and J are TRBV6-1 and TRBJ2-2, with unresolved D. The CDR3 runs 14 residues. Germline V gene data show CDR1 as MNHNS and CDR2 as SASEGT. Trimming pared 4 bases from V and 4 bases from J, leaving 10 bases between. The CDR3 sequence is CASSAVKVTGELFF. The DNA of the CDR3 is TGTGCCAGCAGTGCAGTGAAGGTCACCGGGGAGCTGTTTTTT.

The CDR3 sequence: CASSEAQGTRSYEQYF. CDR3 DNA: TGTGCCAGCAGTGAAGCTCAAGGAACAAGATCCTACGAGCAGTACTTC. V usage is TRBV2 and J usage is TRBJ2-7; D is unclear. Trimming pared 0 bases from V and 1 base from J, leaving 13 bases between. Germline V CDR1 and CDR2: SNHLY, FYNNEI. CDR3 length: 16 amino acids.

Written as DNA, the CDR3 is TGTGCCAGCAGCCAGGGGACTAGCGGGCCCCGGGATACGCAGTATTTT. Its protein is CASSQGTSGPRDTQYF. V is TRBV5-6 and J is TRBJ2-3; 12 nucleotides match TRBD2. V was clipped by 4 bases and J by 6 bases; unmatched bases: 9. CDR1 is SGHDT and CDR2 is YYEEEE in the germline V gene. CDR3 size: 16 residues.

The genes are TRBV2 and TRBJ1-1, with D hard to call. The CDR3 is made up of 14 amino acids. V lost 4 bases, J lost 1 base, and 10 bases lay in between. Germline CDR1 and CDR2: SNHLY and FYNNEI. CDR3 region: CASSVNLGNTEAFF. As DNA, the CDR3 is TGTGCCAGCAGTGTTAACCTAGGGAACACTGAAGCTTTCTTT.

The chain employs TRBV5-1 and TRBJ1-1; D gene ambiguous. Per the germline V gene, CDR1 is SGHRS and CDR2 is YFSETQ. This CDR3 contains 12 residues. V gave up 4 bases and J gave up 4 bases, with 8 bases separating them. The CDR3 sequence: CASSPSGTEAFF. Here the CDR3 DNA reads TGCGCCAGCAGCCCATCGGGCACTGAAGCTTTCTTT.

This clone was counted a single time. V and J are TRBV9 and TRBJ1-3, with 7 bases lining up with TRBD1. J was trimmed by 2 bases and V by 0 bases; bases with no gene match: 5. The germline V gene has CDR1 SGDLS and CDR2 YYNGEE. The CDR3 contains 16 residues. CDR3 amino acids: CASSVASTGAGNTIYF. The CDR3 DNA is TGTGCCAGCAGCGTAGCCTCAACAGGGGCTGGAAACACCATATATTTT.

The chain joins TRBV19 to TRBJ2-6; D remains ambiguous. Deletions cut 0 bases from V and 1 base from J, with 4 bases between. From germline, CDR1 is LNHDA and CDR2 SQIVND (reference sequence). The CDR3 totals 15 residues. The CDR3 coding sequence is TGTGCCAGTAGTATAGAGGGTTCTGGGGCCAACGTCCTGACTTTC. This translates into CASSIEGSGANVLTF.

J is TRBJ1-6 and V is TRBV19, with TRBD1 as a possible D gene (5 bases). Per germline, CDR1 LNHDA and CDR2 SQIVND (reference sequence). V dropped 5 bases and J dropped 4 bases, with 9 bases sitting between them. CDR3 length equals 14 residues. The CDR3 DNA reads TGTGCCAGTAGTCAGGGTACATATAATTCACCCCTCCACTTT. Translated: CASSQGTYNSPLHF.

The chain combines TRBV18 with TRBJ2-7; 10 positions agree with TRBD1. CDR3 size: 16 residues. With V trimmed by 2 bases and J by 1 base, 5 bases remained unmatched. Germline CDR1 reads KGHSH; CDR2 reads LQKENI. CDR3 in amino acids: CASSPWGQGRSYEQYF. Here the CDR3 DNA reads TGTGCCAGCTCACCATGGGGACAGGGGAGATCCTACGAGCAGTACTTC. The whole variable domain, filled in from reference TRBV18 and TRBJ2-7, reads NAGVMQNPRHLVRRRGQEARLRCSPMKGHSHVYWYRQLPEEGLKFMVYLQKENIIDESGMPKERFSAEFPKEGPSILRIQQVVRGDSAAYFCASSPWGQGRSYEQYFGPGTRLTVT.

The V call is TRBV14, the J call TRBJ2-1; D remains ambiguous. The length of the CDR3 is 17 residues. The germline V and J ends were trimmed by 4 bases and 1 base, with 17 bases remaining between them. Per the germline V gene, CDR1 is SGHDN and CDR2 is FVKESK. CDR3 bases: TGTGCCAGCAGCCCCCGGAGATCCAGCACTTCCTACAATGAGCAGTTCTTC. It is translated as CASSPRRSSTSYNEQFF.

This clone came up a few times. The chain is built from TRBV5-6 and TRBJ2-5; 11 nucleotides agree with TRBD2. Germline CDR1 is SGHDT and CDR2 is YYEEEE. Trimming at V came to 0 bases and at J to 5 bases, leaving 6 bases not matched to a gene. The CDR3 covers 16 residues. The CDR3: CASSLVSGGALETQYF. CDR3 DNA sequence: TGTGCCAGCAGCTTGGTTAGCGGGGGGGCTCTGGAGACCCAGTACTTC.

The chain combines TRBV19 with TRBJ2-5, with 8 bases aligning to TRBD1. V gave up 2 bases and J gave up 1 base; unmatched junction bases: 12. The CDR3 runs to 18 residues. Germline lookup yields CDR1 LNHDA and CDR2 SQIVND (reference sequence). The CDR3 coding sequence is TGTGCCAGTAGTATATCGGCAGGGGGCAAGTTATTCCAAGAGACCCAGTACTTC. Translating gives CASSISAGGKLFQETQYF.